One and the same sample provided the 18 T cell receptor beta chains below, sequenced in a study of blood T cells in healthy people across ages. A sample-barcoded 5' primer and a J-beta primer mix were used in a second PCR of about 7 to 12 cycles. TCRdb recomputed calls from the 5' RACE reads with MiXCR, one row per CDR3 protein. The sample consists of 700,000 or so distinct CDR3 sequences, about 24% of them appearing once. The sample consisted of blood. The source is a man aged 65-85 years in good health.

There are a few counts of this clonotype. The chain employs TRBV12-3 or TRBV12-4 and TRBJ1-3; D not certain. This CDR3 is 18 amino acids long. With 0 bases removed from V and 2 bases from J, the gap between germline ends came to 17 bases. The CDR3, as DNA: TGTGCCAGCAGTTTAGCAGCGTCGTATTCCCCCCCTGGAAACACCATATATTTT. This codes for CASSLAASYSPPGNTIYF.

This clonotype was detected many times. V usage is TRBV20-1 and J usage is TRBJ1-5, with no clear D. The V end was cut by 0 bases, the J end by 1 base, with 25 bases between. Germline values: CDR1 DFQATT, CDR2 SNEGSKA (reference sequence). The CDR3 runs 20 residues. CDR3: CSARDGWGFYSGESNQPQHF. The CDR3 region has the DNA TGCAGTGCTAGAGATGGGTGGGGTTTCTATTCAGGTGAGAGCAATCAGCCCCAGCATTTT.

This clonotype has more than one count but fewer than ten. The rearrangement uses TRBV5-1 and TRBJ2-2, with 11 bases matching TRBD2. The germline CDR1 and CDR2 sequences are SGHRS and YFSETQ. V lost 4 bases, J lost 0 bases, and 2 bases stayed unmatched. The CDR3 is 16 residues long. CDR3 nucleotides: TGCGCCAGCAGCGAACTAGCGGGGGCGAACACCGGGGAGCTGTTTTTT. Translation: CASSELAGANTGELFF.

The chain couples TRBV7-9 to TRBJ1-5; TRBD1 matches at 7 bases. The germline V gene encodes CDR1 SEHNR and CDR2 FQNEAQ (reference sequence). There are 15 residues in the CDR3. Germline trimming cut 5 bases from V and 2 bases from J; bases unmatched to any gene: 6. The CDR3 region has the DNA TGTGCCAGCAGCGAGGACAGGTCCGGCAATCAGCCCCAGCATTTT. Protein product: CASSEDRSGNQPQHF.

This chain joins TRBV12-3 or TRBV12-4 and TRBJ2-5; 7 bases fit TRBD2. The CDR3 is 15 amino acids. V shed 3 bases, J shed 2 bases, and the junction held 6 bases outside the gene matches. CDR3 region: CASSLRFGGQETQYF. DNA for the CDR3: TGTGCCAGCAGTTTGAGGTTCGGGGGGCAAGAGACCCAGTACTTC.

The chain couples TRBV2 to TRBJ1-1; D is undetermined. The CDR3 covers 12 residues. The germline V gene has CDR1 SNHLY and CDR2 FYNNEI. V shed 10 bases and J shed 7 bases, with 16 bases lying between them. The CDR3 nucleotides are TGTGCCACCCGAGGATCGATCGTTGAAGCTTTCTTT. This gives the protein CATRGSIVEAFF.

This clonotype has only a few counts. This chain joins TRBV3-1 and TRBJ2-1, with TRBD2 matching over 8 bases. The V and J ends lost 1 base and 6 bases, in that order; junction bases with no gene match: 11. There are 17 residues in the CDR3. Germline lookup yields CDR1 LGHDT and CDR2 YNNKEL (reference sequence). The CDR3, as DNA: TGTGCCAGCAGCCAAGGTCCTTCTAGCGGGTTTTTCAATGAGCAGTTCTTC. It encodes CASSQGPSSGFFNEQFF.

This chain uses TRBV28 with TRBJ2-3; possibly TRBD2 for D (6 bases). Trimming pared 6 bases from V and 10 bases from J, leaving 17 bases between. The length of the CDR3 is 13 residues. CDR1 is MDHEN, CDR2 SYDVKM, per germline. CDR3 sequence reads: CASSTQGRGSQYF. In DNA, the CDR3 is TGTGCCAGCAGCACCCAGGGTCGGGGGTCGCAGTATTTT.

This clonotype showed up just a few times. V and J are TRBV13 and TRBJ2-3, with TRBD2 matching over 8 bases. Germline-derived CDR1 and CDR2 are PRHDT and FYEKMQ (reference sequence). The CDR3 length is 18 residues. V dropped 1 base and J dropped 0; count of bases not matched to a gene: 9. The DNA for the CDR3 is TGTGCCAGCAGCTTAGTAGCGGGGCGACTAACCAGCACAGATACGCAGTATTTT. Encoded protein: CASSLVAGRLTSTDTQYF.

This clonotype was counted a few times. The V gene is TRBV6-6, the J gene TRBJ1-1; 12 nucleotides agree with TRBD1. V gave up 5 bases and J gave up 5 bases; unmatched junction bases: 6. From germline, CDR1 is MNHNY and CDR2 SVGAGI (reference sequence). The CDR3 loop spans 15 amino acids. CDR3 in amino acids: CASSEGQGAGTEAFF. The CDR3 DNA reads as TGTGCCAGCAGTGAGGGACAGGGGGCTGGTACTGAAGCTTTCTTT.

The V gene is TRBV20-1, the J gene TRBJ2-5, with TRBD2 matching 8 bases. The J segment lost 5 bases and the V segment lost 3 bases, leaving 5 bases of the junction unmatched. Germline V gene lookup returns CDR1 DFQATT and CDR2 SNEGSKA (reference sequence). CDR3 length: 13 amino acids. Here the CDR3 DNA reads TGCAGTGCTAGTATAGCGGGGCTGGAGACCCAGTACTTC. Translation: CSASIAGLETQYF.

The chain couples TRBV29-1 to TRBJ1-1; TRBD1 aligns across 10 bases. Per the germline V gene, CDR1 is SQVTM and CDR2 is ANQGSEA. V was clipped by 3 bases and J by 7 bases; unmatched bases: 5. This CDR3 comprises 13 residues. CDR3 in DNA: TGCAGCGTTGAGGGACAGGGGATCGGTGAAGCTTTCTTT. Its translation: CSVEGQGIGEAFF.

The chain links TRBV18 to TRBJ2-3; D call uncertain. This CDR3 contains 13 residues. Trimming took off 4 bases at V and 4 bases at J, with 9 bases between the two ends. Germline loops: CDR1 KGHSH, CDR2 LQKENI. This CDR3 is CASSRSTADTQYF. CDR3 in DNA: TGTGCCAGCTCACGGTCTACCGCAGATACGCAGTATTTT.

The rearrangement uses TRBV6-2 or TRBV6-3 and TRBJ2-1; 14 bases fit TRBD2. After removal of 8 bases from V and 8 bases from J, the junction contained 8 bases not matched to a gene. Germline assignment: CDR1 MNHEY and CDR2 SVGEGT. This CDR3 has 15 residues. CDR3 protein: CASAQTSGRADEQFF. CDR3 in DNA: TGTGCCAGCGCCCAGACTAGCGGGAGGGCAGATGAGCAGTTCTTC.

This chain's CDR3 is CSVTAGDGQPQHF. CDR3 DNA sequence: TGCAGCGTGACAGCGGGGGATGGTCAGCCCCAGCATTTT. The chain recombines TRBV29-1 with TRBJ1-5; a weak D match, TRBD1 (5 bases). V dropped 6 bases and J dropped 6 bases, with 15 bases sitting between them. Looked up from germline, CDR1 is SQVTM and CDR2 is ANQGSEA. The CDR3 is 13 residues long.

This clonotype occurred many times. The rearrangement links TRBV4-3 to TRBJ1-2, with TRBD1 matching over 7 bases. V dropped 1 base and J dropped 8; count of bases not matched to a gene: 7. CDR3 length equals 14 residues. Looked up from germline, CDR1 is LGHNA and CDR2 is YSLEER. The CDR3: CASSQAGQRRGYTF. CDR3 bases: TGCGCCAGCAGCCAAGCGGGACAGCGAAGGGGCTACACCTTC.

This clonotype has just a few counts. V and J are TRBV11-1 and TRBJ2-1, with 9 bases identical to TRBD2. V was clipped by 5 bases and J by 0 bases; unmatched bases: 5. The V gene's germline CDR1 is SGHAT and CDR2 FQDESV (reference sequence). There are 16 residues in the CDR3. CDR3 coding DNA: TGTGCCAGCAGCACCACAGCGGGAGGCTCCTACAATGAGCAGTTCTTC. Its protein product is CASSTTAGGSYNEQFF.

This clonotype came up many times. The CDR3 DNA follows: TGTGCCAGCTCCCGGGGGGCGCACACTGAAGCTTTCTTT. This gives the protein CASSRGAHTEAFF. The rearrangement uses TRBV12-3 or TRBV12-4 and TRBJ1-1; D might be TRBD1 (6 bases). The CDR3 consists of 13 residues. Trimming cost V 8 bases and J 3 bases, with 13 bases left between them.